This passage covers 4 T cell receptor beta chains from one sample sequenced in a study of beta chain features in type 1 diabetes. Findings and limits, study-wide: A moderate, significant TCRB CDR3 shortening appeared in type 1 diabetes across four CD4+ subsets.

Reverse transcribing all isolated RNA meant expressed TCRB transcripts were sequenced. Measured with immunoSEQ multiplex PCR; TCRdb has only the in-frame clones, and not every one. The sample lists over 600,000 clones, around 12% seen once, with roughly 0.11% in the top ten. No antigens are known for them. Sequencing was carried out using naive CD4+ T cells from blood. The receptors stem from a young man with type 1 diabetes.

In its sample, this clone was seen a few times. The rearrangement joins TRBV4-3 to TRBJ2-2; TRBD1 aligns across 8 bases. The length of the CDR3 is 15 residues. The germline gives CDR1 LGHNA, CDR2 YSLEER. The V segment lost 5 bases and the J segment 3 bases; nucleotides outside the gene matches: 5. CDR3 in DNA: TGCGCCAGCAGCTTCGGACAGGGCGACACCGGGGAGCTGTTTTTT. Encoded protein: CASSFGQGDTGELFF.

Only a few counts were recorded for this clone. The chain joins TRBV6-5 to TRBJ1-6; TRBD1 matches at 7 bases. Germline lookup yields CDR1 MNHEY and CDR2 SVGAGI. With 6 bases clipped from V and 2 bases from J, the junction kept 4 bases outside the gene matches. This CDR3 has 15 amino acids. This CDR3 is CASSRGQPYNSPLHF. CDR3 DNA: TGTGCCAGCAGCAGGGGACAGCCCTATAATTCACCCCTCCACTTT.

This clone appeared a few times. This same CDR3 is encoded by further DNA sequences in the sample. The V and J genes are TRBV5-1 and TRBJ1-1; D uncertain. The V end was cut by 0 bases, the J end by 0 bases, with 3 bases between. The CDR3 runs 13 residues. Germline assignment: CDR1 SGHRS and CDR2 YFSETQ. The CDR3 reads CASSLELNTEAFF. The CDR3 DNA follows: TGCGCCAGCAGCTTGGAACTGAACACTGAAGCTTTCTTT.

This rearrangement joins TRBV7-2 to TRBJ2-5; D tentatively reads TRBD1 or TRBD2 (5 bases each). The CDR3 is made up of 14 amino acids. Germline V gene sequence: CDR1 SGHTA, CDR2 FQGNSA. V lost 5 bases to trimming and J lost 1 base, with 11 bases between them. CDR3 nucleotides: TGTGCCAGCAGCGCTGGGACGGGCCAAGAGACCCAGTACTTC. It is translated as CASSAGTGQETQYF.